This T cell receptor beta chain was retrieved from a study of blood T cell repertoires in COVID-19. Study-wide context: The United States, Italy and Spain supplied acute and convalescent COVID-19 samples. In each case, the material was cDNA or gDNA derived from T cells, B-cell-depleted T cells, or PBMCs.

Method: immunoSEQ multiplex PCR; TCRdb's copy keeps in-frame clones and lacks some. The sample includes roughly 76,000 clones, around 74% of them seen just once. The CDR3 loop spans 16 amino acids. Deletions cut 3 bases from V and 2 bases from J, with 15 bases between. The germline CDR1 and CDR2 sequences are LNHDA and SQIVND (reference sequence). Sequenced material: peripheral blood. The receptor's source is a man aged 70 or older with acute or convalescent COVID-19. This rearrangement joins TRBV19 to TRBJ2-3; weak D call: TRBD2 (6 bases). Here the CDR3 DNA reads TGTGCCAGTAGTATTGGAAGCGGGTCCTTCACAGATACGCAGTATTTT. This sequence encodes CASSIGSGSFTDTQYF.